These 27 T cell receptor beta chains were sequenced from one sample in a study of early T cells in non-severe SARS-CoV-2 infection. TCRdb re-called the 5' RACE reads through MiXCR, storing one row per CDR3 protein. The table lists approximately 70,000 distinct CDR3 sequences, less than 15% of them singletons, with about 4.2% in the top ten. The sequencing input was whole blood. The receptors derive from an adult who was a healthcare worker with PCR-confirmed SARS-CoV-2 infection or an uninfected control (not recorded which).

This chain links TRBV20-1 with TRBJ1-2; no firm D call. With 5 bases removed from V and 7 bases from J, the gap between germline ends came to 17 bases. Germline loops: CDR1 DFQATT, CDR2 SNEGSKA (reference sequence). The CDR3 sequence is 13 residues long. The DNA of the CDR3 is TGCAGTGCTTTATCCCTGGAGGGTTTTGGCTACACCTTC. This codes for CSALSLEGFGYTF.

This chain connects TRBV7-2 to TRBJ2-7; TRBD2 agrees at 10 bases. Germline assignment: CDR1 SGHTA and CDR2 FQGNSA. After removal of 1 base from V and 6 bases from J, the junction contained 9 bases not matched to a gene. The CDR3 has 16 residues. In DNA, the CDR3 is TGTGCCAGCAGCTTAGGAGGTCTAGCGGGGGTTACCGAGCAGTACTTC. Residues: CASSLGGLAGVTEQYF. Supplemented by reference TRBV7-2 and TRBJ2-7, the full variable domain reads GAGVSQSPSNKVTEKGKDVELRCDPISGHTALYWYRQSLGQGLEFLIYFQGNSAPDKSGLPSDRFSAERTGGSVSTLTIQRTQQEDSAVYLCASSLGGLAGVTEQYFGPGTRLTVT.

The CDR3 DNA sequence: TGCGCCAGCAGCTCAGAGGGGAGTGGGTACAATGAGCAGTTCTTC. Amino acid sequence: CASSSEGSGYNEQFF. The rearrangement joins TRBV5-1 to TRBJ2-1; D may be TRBD1 or TRBD2 (5 bases each). The CDR3 runs to 15 residues. The germline V gene encodes CDR1 SGHRS and CDR2 YFSETQ. Trimming shortened V by 3 bases and J by 4 bases, and 14 bases separated the two germline ends.

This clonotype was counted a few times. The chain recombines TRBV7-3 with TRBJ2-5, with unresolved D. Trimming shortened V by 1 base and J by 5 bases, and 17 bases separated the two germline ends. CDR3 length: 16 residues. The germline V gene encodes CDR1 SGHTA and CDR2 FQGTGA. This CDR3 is CASSLNRRTIGETQYF. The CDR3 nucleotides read TGTGCCAGCAGCTTAAATCGACGTACTATCGGGGAGACCCAGTACTTC.

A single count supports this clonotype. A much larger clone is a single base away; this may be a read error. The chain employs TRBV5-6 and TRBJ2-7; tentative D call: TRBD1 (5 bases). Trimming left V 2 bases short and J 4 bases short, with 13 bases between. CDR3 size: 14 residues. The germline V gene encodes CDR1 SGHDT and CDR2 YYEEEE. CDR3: CASSFCRDEYEQYF. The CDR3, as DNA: TGTGCCAGCAGCTTCTGCAGGGATGAGTACGAGCAGTACTTC. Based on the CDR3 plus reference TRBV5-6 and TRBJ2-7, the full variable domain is DAGVTQSPTHLIKTRGQQVTLRCSPKSGHDTVSWYQQALGQGPQFIFQYYEEEERQRGNFPDRFSGHQFPNYSSELNVNALLLGDSALYLCASSFCRDEYEQYFGPGTRLTVT.

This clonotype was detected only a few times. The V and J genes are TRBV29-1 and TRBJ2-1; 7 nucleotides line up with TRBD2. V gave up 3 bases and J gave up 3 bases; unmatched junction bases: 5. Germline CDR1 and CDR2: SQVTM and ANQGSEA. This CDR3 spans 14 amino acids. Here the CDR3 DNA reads TGCAGCGTTGATGCGGGGGTTATCTACAATGAGCAGTTCTTC. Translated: CSVDAGVIYNEQFF.

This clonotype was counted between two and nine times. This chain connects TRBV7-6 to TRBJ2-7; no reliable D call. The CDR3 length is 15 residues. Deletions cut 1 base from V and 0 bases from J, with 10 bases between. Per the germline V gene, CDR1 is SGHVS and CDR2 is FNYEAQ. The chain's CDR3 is CASSLGSPSSYEQYF. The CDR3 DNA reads TGTGCCAGCAGCTTAGGTAGCCCGAGCTCCTACGAGCAGTACTTC.

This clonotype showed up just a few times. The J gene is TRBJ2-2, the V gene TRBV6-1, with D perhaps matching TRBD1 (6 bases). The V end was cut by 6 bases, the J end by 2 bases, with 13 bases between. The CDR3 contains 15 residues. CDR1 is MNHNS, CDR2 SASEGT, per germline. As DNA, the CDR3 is TGTGCCAGCAGCGCTGGACAGACCAACACCGGGGAGCTGTTTTTT. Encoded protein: CASSAGQTNTGELFF.

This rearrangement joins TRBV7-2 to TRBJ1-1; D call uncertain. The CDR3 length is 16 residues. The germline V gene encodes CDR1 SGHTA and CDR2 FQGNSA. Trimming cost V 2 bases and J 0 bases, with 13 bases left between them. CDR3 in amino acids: CASSLRRAGLNTEAFF. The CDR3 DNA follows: TGTGCCAGCAGCTTAAGGAGGGCTGGGTTGAACACTGAAGCTTTCTTT. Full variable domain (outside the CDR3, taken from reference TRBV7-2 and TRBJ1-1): GAGVSQSPSNKVTEKGKDVELRCDPISGHTALYWYRQSLGQGLEFLIYFQGNSAPDKSGLPSDRFSAERTGGSVSTLTIQRTQQEDSAVYLCASSLRRAGLNTEAFFGQGTRLTVV.

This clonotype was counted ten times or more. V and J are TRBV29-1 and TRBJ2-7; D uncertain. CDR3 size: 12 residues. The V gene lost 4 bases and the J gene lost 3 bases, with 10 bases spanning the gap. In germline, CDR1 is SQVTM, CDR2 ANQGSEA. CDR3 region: CSVVDRSYEQYF. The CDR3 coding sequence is TGCAGCGTTGTCGACCGGAGCTACGAGCAGTACTTC.

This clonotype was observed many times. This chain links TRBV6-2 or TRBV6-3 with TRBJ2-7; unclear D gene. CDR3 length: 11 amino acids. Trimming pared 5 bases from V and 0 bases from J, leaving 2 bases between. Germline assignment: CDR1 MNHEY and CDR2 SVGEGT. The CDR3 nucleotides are TGTGCCAGCAGTATCTCCTACGAGCAGTACTTC. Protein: CASSISYEQYF.

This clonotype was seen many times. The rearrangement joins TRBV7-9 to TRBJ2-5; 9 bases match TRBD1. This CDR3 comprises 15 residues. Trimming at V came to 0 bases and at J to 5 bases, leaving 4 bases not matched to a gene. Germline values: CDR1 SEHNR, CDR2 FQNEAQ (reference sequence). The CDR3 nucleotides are TGTGCCAGCAGCTTAGCAGCGGGACAGGGTGAGACCCAGTACTTC. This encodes CASSLAAGQGETQYF.

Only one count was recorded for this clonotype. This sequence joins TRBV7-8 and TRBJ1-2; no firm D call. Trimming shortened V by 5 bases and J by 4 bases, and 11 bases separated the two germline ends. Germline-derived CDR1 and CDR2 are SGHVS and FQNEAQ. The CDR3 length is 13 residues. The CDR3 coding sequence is TGTGCCAGCAGCCCCCAAGGACCCTATGGCTACACCTTC. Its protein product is CASSPQGPYGYTF.

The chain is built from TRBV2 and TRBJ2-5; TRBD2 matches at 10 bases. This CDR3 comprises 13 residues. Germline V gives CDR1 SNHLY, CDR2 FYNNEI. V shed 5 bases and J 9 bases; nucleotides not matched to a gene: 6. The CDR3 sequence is CASSWTSGGAQYF. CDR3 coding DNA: TGTGCCAGCAGTTGGACTAGCGGCGGGGCCCAGTACTTC.

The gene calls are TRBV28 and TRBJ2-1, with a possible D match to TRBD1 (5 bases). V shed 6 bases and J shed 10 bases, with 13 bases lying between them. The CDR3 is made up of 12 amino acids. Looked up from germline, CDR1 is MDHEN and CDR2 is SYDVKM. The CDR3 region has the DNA TGTGCCAGCAGCCGTGGGGCCGGAGAGCAGTTCTTC. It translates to CASSRGAGEQFF.

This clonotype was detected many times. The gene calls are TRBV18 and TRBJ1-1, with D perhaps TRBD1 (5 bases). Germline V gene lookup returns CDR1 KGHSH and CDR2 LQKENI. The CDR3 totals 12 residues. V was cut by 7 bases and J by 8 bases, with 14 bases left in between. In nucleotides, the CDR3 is TGTGCCAGCTTCGGGGCGGGGCCGGAAGCTTTCTTT. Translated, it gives CASFGAGPEAFF.

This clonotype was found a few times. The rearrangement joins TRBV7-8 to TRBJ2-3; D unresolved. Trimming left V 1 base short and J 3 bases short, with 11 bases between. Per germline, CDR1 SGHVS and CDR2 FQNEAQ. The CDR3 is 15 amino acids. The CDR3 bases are TGTGCCAGCAGCTTAGAGATAGAGGAGACAGATACGCAGTATTTT. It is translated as CASSLEIEETDTQYF. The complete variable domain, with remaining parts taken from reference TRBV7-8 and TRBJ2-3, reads GAGVSQSPRYKVAKRGQDVALRCDPISGHVSLFWYQQALGQGPEFLTYFQNEAQLDKSGLPSDRFFAERPEGSVSTLKIQRTQQEDSAVYLCASSLEIEETDTQYFGPGTRLTVL.

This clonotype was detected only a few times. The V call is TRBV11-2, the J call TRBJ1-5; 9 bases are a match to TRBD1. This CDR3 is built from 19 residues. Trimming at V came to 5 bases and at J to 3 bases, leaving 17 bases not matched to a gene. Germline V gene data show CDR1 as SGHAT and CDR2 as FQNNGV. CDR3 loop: CASSLPPVWGQGDNQPQHF. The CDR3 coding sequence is TGTGCCAGCAGCCTCCCACCTGTATGGGGACAGGGCGACAATCAGCCCCAGCATTTT.

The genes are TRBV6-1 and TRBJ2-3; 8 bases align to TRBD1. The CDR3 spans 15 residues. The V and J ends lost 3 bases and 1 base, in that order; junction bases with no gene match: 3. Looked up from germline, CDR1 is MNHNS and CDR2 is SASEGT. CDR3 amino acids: CASSETGDGTDTQYF. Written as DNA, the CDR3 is TGTGCCAGCAGTGAGACAGGGGATGGCACAGATACGCAGTATTTT.

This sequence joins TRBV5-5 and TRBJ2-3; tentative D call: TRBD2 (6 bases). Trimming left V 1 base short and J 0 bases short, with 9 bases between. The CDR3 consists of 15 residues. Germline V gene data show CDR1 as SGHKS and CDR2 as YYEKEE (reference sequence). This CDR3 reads CASSLWGVSTDTQYF. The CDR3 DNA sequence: TGTGCCAGCAGCTTGTGGGGGGTTAGCACAGATACGCAGTATTTT.

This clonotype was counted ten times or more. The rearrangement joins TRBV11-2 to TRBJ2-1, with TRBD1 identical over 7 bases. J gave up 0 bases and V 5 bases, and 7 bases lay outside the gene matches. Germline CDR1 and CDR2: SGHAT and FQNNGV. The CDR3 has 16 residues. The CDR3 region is CASSPRQGRSYNEQFF. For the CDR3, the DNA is TGTGCCAGCAGCCCCCGACAGGGTCGCTCCTACAATGAGCAGTTCTTC.

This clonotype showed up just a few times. CDR3 DNA: TGTGCCAGCAGCTTCCTATCGGGGAGCCAGAATAATGAAAAACTGTTTTTT. It codes for CASSFLSGSQNNEKLFF. V usage is TRBV11-2 and J usage is TRBJ1-4; D call uncertain. Germline values: CDR1 SGHAT, CDR2 FQNNGV. The CDR3 totals 17 residues. Trimming removed 3 bases at V and 4 bases at J, with 18 bases between.

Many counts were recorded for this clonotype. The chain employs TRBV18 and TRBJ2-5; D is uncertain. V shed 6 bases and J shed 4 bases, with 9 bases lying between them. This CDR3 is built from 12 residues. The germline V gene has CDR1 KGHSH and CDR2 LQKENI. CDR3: CASSDSRETQYF. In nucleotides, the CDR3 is TGTGCCAGCTCCGACTCCAGAGAGACCCAGTACTTC.

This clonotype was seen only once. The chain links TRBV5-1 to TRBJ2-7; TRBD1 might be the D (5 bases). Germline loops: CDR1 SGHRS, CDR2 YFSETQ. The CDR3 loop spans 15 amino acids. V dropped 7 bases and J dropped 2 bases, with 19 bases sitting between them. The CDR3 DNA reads TGCGCCAGCCGAACACTCCAGGGTGGTCCCTACGAGCAGTACTTC. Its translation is CASRTLQGGPYEQYF. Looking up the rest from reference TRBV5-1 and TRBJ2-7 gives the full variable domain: KAGVTQTPRYLIKTRGQQVTLSCSPISGHRSVSWYQQTPGQGLQFLFEYFSETQRNKGNFPGRFSGRQFSNSRSEMNVSTLELGDSALYLCASRTLQGGPYEQYFGPGTRLTVT.

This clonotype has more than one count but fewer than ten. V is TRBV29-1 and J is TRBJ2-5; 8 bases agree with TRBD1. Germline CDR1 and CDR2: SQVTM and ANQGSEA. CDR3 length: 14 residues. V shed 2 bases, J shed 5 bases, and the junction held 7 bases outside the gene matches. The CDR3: CSVEWRTGTETQYF. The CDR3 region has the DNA TGCAGCGTTGAATGGCGGACAGGGACGGAGACCCAGTACTTC.

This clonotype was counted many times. The CDR3 loop reads CASSDPTGGRYEQYF. CDR3 coding DNA: TGCGCCAGCAGTGATCCCACAGGGGGCCGGTACGAGCAGTACTTC. J is TRBJ2-7 and V is TRBV10-1; TRBD1 aligns across 9 bases. CDR1 is WNHNN, CDR2 SYGVQD, per germline (reference sequence). Germline trimming cut 3 bases from V and 4 bases from J; bases unmatched to any gene: 7. CDR3 length: 15 residues.

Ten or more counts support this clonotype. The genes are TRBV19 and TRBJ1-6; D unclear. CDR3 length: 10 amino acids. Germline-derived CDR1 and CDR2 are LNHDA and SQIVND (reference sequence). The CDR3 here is CEPYNSPLHF. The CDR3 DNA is TGTGAACCATATAATTCACCCCTCCACTTT.